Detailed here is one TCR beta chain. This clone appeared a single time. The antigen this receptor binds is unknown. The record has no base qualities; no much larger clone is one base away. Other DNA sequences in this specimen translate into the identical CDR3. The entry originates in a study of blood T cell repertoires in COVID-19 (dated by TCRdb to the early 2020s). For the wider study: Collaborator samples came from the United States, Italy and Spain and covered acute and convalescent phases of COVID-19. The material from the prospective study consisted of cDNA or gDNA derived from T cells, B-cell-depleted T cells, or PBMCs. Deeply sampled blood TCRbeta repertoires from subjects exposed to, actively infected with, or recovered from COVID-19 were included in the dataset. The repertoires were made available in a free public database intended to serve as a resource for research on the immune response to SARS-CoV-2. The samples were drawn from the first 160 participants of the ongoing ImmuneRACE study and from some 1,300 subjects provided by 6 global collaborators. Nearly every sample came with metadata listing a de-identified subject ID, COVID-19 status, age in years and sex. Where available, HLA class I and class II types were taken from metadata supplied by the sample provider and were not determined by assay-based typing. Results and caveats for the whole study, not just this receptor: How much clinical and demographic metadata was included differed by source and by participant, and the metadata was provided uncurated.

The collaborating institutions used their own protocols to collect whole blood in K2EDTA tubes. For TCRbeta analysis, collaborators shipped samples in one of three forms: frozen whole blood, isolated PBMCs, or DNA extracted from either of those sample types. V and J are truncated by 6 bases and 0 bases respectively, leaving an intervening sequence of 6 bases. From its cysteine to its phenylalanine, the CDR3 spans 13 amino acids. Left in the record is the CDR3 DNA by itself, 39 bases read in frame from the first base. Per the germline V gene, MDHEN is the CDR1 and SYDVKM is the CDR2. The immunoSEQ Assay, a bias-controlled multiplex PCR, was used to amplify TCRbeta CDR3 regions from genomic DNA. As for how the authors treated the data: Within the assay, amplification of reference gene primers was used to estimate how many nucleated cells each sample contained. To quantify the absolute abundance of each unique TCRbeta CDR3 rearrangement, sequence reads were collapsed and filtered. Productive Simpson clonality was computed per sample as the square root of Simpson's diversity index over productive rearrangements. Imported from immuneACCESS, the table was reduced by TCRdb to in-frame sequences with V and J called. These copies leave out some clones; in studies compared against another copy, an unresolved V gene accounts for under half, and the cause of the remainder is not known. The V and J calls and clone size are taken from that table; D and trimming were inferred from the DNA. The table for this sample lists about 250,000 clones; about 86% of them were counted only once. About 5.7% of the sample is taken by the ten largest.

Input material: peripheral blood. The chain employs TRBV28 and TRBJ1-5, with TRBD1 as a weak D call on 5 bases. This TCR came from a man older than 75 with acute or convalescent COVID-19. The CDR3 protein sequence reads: CASRQGSNQPQHF. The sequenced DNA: TGTGCCAGCAGGCAGGGTAGCAATCAGCCCCAGCATTTT.